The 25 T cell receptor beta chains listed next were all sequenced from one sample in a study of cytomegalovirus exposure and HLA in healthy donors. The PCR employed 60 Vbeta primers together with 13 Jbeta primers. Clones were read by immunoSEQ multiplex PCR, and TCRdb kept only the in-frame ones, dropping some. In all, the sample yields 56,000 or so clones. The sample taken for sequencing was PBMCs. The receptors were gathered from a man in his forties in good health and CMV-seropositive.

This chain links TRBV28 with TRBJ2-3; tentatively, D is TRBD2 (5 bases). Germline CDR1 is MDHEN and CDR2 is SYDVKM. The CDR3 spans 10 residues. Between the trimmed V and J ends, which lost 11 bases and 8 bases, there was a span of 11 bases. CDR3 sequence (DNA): TGTGCCGGAGGCCTAGGTACGCAGTATTTT. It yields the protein CAGGLGTQYF.

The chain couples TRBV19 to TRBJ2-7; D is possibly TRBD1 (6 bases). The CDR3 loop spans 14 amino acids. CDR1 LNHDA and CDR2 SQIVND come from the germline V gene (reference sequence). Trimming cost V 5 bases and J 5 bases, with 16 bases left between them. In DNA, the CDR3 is TGTGCCAGTAGTGGGGTGGGGGCTGCGGACGAGCAGTACTTC. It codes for CASSGVGAADEQYF.

The CDR3 DNA reads as TGTGCCAGCAGGCAGGGCCTCAATCAGCCCCAGCATTTT. This encodes CASRQGLNQPQHF. The V gene is TRBV6-4, the J gene TRBJ1-5; a weak D match, TRBD1 (5 bases). The CDR3 has 13 residues. Germline-derived CDR1 and CDR2 are MRHNA and SNTAGT. V was clipped by 6 bases and J by 3 bases, with 9 bases between them.

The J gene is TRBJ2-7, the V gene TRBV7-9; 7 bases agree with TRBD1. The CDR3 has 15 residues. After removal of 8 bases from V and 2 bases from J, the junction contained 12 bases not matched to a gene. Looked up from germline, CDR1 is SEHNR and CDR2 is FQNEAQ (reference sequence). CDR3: CASSGVGQSAYEQYF. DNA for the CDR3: TGTGCCAGCTCTGGTGTGGGACAGAGCGCCTACGAGCAGTACTTC.

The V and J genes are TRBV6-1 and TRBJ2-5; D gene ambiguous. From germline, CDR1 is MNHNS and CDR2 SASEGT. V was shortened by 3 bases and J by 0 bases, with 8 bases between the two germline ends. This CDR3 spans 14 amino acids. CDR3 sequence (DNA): TGTGCCAGCAGTGATGCCGGGTACCAAGAGACCCAGTACTTC. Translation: CASSDAGYQETQYF.

The CDR3 sequence: CASSSGRASDTQYF. CDR3 sequence (DNA): TGTGCCAGCTCCAGCGGGAGGGCCTCAGATACGCAGTATTTT. The V gene is TRBV18, the J gene TRBJ2-3, with 10 nucleotides matching TRBD2. There are 14 residues in the CDR3. Germline-derived CDR1 and CDR2 are KGHSH and LQKENI. The ends lost 6 bases at V and 4 bases at J; junction bases unmatched: 4.

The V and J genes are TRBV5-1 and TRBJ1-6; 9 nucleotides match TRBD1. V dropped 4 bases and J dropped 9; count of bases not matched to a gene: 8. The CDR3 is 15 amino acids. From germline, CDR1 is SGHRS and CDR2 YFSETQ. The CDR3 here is CASSLRTGEISPLHF. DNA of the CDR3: TGCGCCAGCAGCCTAAGGACAGGGGAGATTTCACCCCTCCACTTT.

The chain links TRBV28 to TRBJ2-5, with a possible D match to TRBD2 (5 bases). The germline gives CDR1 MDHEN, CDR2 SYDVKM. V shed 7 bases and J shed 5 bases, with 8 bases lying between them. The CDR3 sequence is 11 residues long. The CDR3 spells CASNRRETQYF. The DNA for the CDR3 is TGTGCCAGCAACCGGAGGGAGACCCAGTACTTC.

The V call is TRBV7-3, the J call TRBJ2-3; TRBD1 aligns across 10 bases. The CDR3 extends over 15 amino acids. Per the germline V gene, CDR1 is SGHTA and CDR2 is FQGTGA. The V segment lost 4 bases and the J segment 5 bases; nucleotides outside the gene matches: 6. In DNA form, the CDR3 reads TGTGCCAGCAGCTCAGGACAGGGGGTTCAAGATACGCAGTATTTT. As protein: CASSSGQGVQDTQYF.

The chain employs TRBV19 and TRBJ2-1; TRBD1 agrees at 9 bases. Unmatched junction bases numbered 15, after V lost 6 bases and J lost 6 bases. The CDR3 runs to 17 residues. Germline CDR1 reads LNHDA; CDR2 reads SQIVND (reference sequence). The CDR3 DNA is TGTGCCAGTAGCACGATTCGGGGGACAGGGTTATTCAATGAGCAGTTCTTC. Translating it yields CASSTIRGTGLFNEQFF.

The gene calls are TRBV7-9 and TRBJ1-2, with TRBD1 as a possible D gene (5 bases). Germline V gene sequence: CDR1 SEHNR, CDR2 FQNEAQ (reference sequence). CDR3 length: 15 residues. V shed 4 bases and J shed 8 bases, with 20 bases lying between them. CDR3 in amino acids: CASSSTGVSQEGYTF. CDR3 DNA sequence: TGTGCCAGCAGCTCAACAGGAGTATCTCAAGAGGGCTACACCTTC.

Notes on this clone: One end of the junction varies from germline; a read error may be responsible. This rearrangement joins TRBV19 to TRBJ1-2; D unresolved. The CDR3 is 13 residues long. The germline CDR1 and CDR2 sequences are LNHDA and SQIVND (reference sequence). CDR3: CTSSMSRLYGYTF. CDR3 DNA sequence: TGTACCAGTAGTATGAGCAGACTCTATGGCTACACCTTC.

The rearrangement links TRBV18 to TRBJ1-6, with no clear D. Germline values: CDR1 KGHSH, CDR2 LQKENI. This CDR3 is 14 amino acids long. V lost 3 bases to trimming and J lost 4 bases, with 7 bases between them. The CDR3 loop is CASSPAGYNSPLHF. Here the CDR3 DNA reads TGTGCCAGCTCACCTGCCGGGTATAATTCACCCCTCCACTTT.

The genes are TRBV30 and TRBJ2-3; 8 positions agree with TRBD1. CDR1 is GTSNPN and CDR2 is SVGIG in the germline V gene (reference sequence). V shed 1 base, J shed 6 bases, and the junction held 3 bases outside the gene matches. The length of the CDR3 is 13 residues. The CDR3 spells CAWSEAGGDTQYF. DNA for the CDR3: TGTGCCTGGAGTGAGGCAGGGGGCGATACGCAGTATTTT.

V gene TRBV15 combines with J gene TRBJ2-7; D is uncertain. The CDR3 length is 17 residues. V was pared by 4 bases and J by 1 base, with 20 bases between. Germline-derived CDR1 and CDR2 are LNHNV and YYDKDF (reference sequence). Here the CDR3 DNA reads TGTGCCACCAGCACCGAGCAGACTGGCCCCGGATCCTACGAGCAGTACTTC. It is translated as CATSTEQTGPGSYEQYF.

The CDR3 coding sequence is TGCAGCGTTGAAGATCGGCACGGGACTAGCGGATCTCTAGCCAAAAACATTCAGTACTTC. The encoded protein is CSVEDRHGTSGSLAKNIQYF. V gene TRBV29-1 combines with J gene TRBJ2-4, with TRBD2 matching over 11 bases. V dropped 0 bases and J dropped 0; count of bases not matched to a gene: 13. CDR1 SQVTM and CDR2 ANQGSEA come from the germline V gene. The CDR3 has 20 residues. The variable domain in full, completed from reference TRBV29-1 and TRBJ2-4, reads SAVISQKPSRDICQRGTSLTIQCQVDSQVTMMFWYRQQPGQSLTLIATANQGSEATYESGFVIDKFPISRPNLTFSTLTVSNMSPEDSSIYLCSVEDRHGTSGSLAKNIQYFGAGTRLSVL.

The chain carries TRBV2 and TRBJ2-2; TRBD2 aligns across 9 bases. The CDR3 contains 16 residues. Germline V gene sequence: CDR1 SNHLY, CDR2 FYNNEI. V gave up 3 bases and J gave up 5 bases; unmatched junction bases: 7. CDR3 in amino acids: CASSDSGRFLTGELFF. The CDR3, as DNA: TGTGCCAGCAGTGACAGCGGGAGGTTCCTAACCGGGGAGCTGTTTTTT.

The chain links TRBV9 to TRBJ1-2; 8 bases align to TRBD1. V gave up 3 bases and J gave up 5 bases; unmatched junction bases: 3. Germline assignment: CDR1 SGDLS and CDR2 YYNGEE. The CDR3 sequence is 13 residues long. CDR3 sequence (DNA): TGTGCCAGCAGCGGAGACAGGGGTTATGGCTACACCTTC. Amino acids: CASSGDRGYGYTF.

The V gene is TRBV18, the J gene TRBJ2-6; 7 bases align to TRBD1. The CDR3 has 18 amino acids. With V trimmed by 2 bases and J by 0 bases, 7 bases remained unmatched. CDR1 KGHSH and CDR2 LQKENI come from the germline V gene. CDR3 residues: CASSPETGALSGANVLTF. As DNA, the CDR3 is TGTGCCAGCTCACCAGAAACAGGGGCCCTCTCTGGGGCCAACGTCCTGACTTTC.

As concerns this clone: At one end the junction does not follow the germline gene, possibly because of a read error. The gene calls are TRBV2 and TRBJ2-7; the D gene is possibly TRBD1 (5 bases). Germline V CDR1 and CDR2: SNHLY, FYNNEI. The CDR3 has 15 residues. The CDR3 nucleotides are TGTGCCAGCAGTGTCCAACCGACAGAAACATCTTCCCTGGACTTC. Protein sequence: CASSVQPTETSSLDF. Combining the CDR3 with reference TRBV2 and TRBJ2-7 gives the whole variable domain EPEVTQTPSHQVTQMGQEVILRCVPISNHLYFYWYRQILGQKVEFLVSFYNNEISEKSEIFDDQFSVERPDGSNFTLKIRSTKLEDSAMYFCASSVQPTETSSLDFGPGTRLTVT.

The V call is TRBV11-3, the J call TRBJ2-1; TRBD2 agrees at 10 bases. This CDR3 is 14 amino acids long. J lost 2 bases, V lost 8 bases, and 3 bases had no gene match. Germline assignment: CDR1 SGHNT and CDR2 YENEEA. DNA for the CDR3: TGTGCCAGCTCCCTAGCGGGGGCCTACAATGAGCAGTTCTTC. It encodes CASSLAGAYNEQFF.

Written as DNA, the CDR3 is TGTGCCAGCAGCTTGATTGGACAGGGCTATGGCTACACCTTC. It translates to CASSLIGQGYGYTF. The genes are TRBV5-5 and TRBJ1-2; 8 bases line up with TRBD1. Trimming took 1 base from V and 4 from J; bases not matched to a gene: 3. The CDR3 totals 14 residues. In germline, CDR1 is SGHKS, CDR2 YYEKEE (reference sequence). The full variable domain, completed using reference TRBV5-5 and TRBJ1-2, is DAGVTQSPTHLIKTRGQQVTLRCSPISGHKSVSWYQQVLGQGPQFIFQYYEKEERGRGNFPDRFSARQFPNYSSELNVNALLLGDSALYLCASSLIGQGYGYTFGSGTRLTVV.

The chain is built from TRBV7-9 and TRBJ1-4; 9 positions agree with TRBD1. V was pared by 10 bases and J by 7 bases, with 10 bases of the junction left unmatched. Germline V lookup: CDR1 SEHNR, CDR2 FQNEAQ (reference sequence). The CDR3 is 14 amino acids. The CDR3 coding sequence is TGTGCCATCCCAGACCGGACAGGGGTTGAAAAACTGTTTTTT. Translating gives CAIPDRTGVEKLFF.

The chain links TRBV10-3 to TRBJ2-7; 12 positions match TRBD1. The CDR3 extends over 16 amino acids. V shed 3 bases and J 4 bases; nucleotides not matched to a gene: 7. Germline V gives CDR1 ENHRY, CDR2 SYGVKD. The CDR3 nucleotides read TGTGCCATCAGTGAACCCGGGACAGGGGGCTCTTACGAGCAGTACTTC. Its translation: CAISEPGTGGSYEQYF.

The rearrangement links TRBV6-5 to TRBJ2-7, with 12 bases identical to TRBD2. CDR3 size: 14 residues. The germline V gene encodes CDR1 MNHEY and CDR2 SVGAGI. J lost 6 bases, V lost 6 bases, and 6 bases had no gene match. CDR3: CASSPTSGSREQYF. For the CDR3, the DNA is TGTGCCAGCAGCCCGACTAGCGGGAGTCGCGAGCAGTACTTC.